This T cell receptor beta chain was retrieved from a study of CD8 T cells in Susac syndrome. Study findings and constraints: The study conceded that relatively few individuals underwent its TCR sequencing and HLA analysis.

Comments on this clonotype: As yet, its antigen is unknown.

An input of roughly 0.5 to 1 ug of RNA was subjected to reverse transcription using random hexamers. A single record per CDR3 protein comes from TCRdb applying MiXCR to the immunoSEQ multiplex PCR reads. The data hold around 150,000 distinct CDR3 sequences, with 90% to 95% observed a single time. This clonotype was sampled from a human donor in good health. Sequencing used CD4+ T cells from PBMCs.

The CDR3 reads CSARSGLLETQYF. The CDR3 DNA reads TGCAGTGCTAGATCGGGGCTCCTGGAGACCCAGTACTTC. The chain carries TRBV20-1 and TRBJ2-5; D possibly matches TRBD1 or TRBD2 (5 bases each). CDR3 size: 13 residues. Trimming removed 2 bases from V and 5 bases from J, with 12 bases in between. Germline CDR1 reads DFQATT; CDR2 reads SNEGSKA (reference sequence).